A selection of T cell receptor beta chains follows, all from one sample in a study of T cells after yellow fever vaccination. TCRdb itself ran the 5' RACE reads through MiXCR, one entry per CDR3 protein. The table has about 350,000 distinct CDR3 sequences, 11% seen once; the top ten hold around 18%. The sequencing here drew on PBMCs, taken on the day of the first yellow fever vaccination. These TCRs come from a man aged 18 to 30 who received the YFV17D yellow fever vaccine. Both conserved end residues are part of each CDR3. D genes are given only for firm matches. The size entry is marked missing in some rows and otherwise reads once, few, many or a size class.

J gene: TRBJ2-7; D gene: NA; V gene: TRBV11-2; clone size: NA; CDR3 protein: CASSLSPDHEQYF; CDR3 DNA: TGTGCCAGCAGCTTATCGCCGGACCACGAGCAGTACTTC
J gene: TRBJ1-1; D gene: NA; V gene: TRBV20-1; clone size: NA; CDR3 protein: CSAGAGGTEAFF; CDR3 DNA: TGCAGTGCTGGTGCGGGGGGCACTGAAGCTTTCTTT
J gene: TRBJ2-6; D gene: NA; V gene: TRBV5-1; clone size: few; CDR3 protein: CASSLDPLGANVLTF; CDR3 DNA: TGCGCCAGCAGCTTGGACCCACTAGGGGCCAACGTCCTGACTTTC
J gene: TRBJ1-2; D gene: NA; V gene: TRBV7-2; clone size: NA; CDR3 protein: CASSGQGGNYGYTF; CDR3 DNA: TGTGCCAGCAGCGGGCAAGGCGGAAACTATGGCTACACCTTC
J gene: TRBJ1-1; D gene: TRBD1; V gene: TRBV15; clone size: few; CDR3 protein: CATSRDGTGGGTEAFF; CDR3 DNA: TGTGCCACCAGCAGAGACGGGACAGGCGGTGGCACTGAAGCTTTCTTT
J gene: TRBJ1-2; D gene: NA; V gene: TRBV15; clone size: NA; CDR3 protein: CATSTQGEANYGYTF; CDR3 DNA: TGTGCCACCAGCACTCAGGGAGAGGCAAACTATGGCTACACCTTC
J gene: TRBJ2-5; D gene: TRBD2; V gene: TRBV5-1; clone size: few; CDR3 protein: CASSLMGGSEETQYF; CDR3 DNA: TGCGCCAGCAGCTTGATGGGGGGGTCTGAGGAGACCCAGTACTTC
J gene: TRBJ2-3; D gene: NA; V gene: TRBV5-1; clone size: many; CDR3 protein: CASSSGRATDTQYF; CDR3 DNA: TGCGCCAGCAGCTCGGGACGGGCCACAGATACGCAGTATTTT
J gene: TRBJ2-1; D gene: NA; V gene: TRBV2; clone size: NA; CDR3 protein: CASSEWVNEQFF; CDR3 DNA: TGTGCCAGCAGCGAGTGGGTGAATGAGCAGTTCTTC
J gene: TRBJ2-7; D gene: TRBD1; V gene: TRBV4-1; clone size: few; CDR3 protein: CASSRLAGGNYEQYF; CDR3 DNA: TGCGCCAGCAGCCGATTGGCAGGGGGCAACTACGAGCAGTACTTC
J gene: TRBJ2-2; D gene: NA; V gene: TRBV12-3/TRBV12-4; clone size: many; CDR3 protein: CASSPQPTGLAGELFF; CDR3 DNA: TGTGCCAGCAGTCCGCAGCCCACGGGTTTGGCCGGGGAGCTGTTTTTT
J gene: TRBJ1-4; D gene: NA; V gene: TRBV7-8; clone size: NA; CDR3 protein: CASSLRAPEKLFF; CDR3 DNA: TGTGCCAGCAGCTTGCGTGCCCCGGAAAAACTGTTTTTT
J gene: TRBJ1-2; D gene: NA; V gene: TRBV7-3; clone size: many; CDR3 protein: CASSFLGGYGYTF; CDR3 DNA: TGTGCCAGCAGCTTTCTCGGGGGCTATGGCTACACCTTC
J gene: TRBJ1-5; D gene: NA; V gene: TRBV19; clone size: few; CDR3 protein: CASSMGNGNQPQHF; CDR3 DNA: TGTGCCAGTAGTATGGGAAATGGCAATCAGCCCCAGCATTTT
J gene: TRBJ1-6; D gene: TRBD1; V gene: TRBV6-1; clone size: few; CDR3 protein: CASRAGGHSPLHF; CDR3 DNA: TGTGCCAGCAGGGCAGGGGGGCATTCACCCCTCCACTTT
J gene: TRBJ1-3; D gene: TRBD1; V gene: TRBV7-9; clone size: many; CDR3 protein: CASSLTGGTGNTIYF; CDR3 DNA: TGTGCCAGCAGCCTGACAGGGGGCACTGGAAACACCATATATTTT
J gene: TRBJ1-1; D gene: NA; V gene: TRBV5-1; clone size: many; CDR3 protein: CASSPQGGGDTEAFF; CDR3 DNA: TGCGCCAGCAGCCCCCAGGGAGGGGGGGACACTGAAGCTTTCTTT
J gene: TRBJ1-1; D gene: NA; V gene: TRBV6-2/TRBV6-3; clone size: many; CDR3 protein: CASSYRTNTEAFF; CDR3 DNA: TGTGCCAGCAGTTATCGGACCAACACTGAAGCTTTCTTT
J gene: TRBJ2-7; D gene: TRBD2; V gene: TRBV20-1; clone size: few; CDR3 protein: CSASSGGTYEQYF; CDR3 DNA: TGCAGTGCGAGTAGCGGGGGGACCTACGAGCAGTACTTC
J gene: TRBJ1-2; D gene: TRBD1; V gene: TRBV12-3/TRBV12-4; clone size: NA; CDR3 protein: CASSNWDRENGYTF; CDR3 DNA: TGTGCCAGCAGTAATTGGGACAGGGAAAATGGCTACACCTTC
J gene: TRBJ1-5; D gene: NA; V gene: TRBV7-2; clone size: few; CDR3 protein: CASSSTVSNQPQHF; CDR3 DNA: TGTGCCAGCAGCTCGACAGTTAGCAATCAGCCCCAGCATTTT
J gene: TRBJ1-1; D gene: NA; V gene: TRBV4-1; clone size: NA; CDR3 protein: CASSHQRMRTEAFF; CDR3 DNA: TGCGCCAGCAGCCACCAAAGGATGAGGACTGAAGCTTTCTTT